The 26 T cell receptor beta chains given below trace back to one sample, sequenced in a study of blood T cell repertoires in COVID-19. The protocol was immunoSEQ multiplex PCR, while the TCRdb copy is restricted to in-frame clones and leaves out a portion. The sample has roughly 230,000 clones, 65% to 85% seen once. Sample: PBMCs or T cells enriched from blood (not recorded which). The receptor source for this set is a woman between 55 and 75 years old who had recovered from COVID-19.

The sample holds one count of this clone. The V call is TRBV27, the J call TRBJ2-1, with D possibly matching TRBD1 (6 bases). The CDR3 is made up of 14 amino acids. Germline V lookup: CDR1 MNHEY, CDR2 SMNVEV (reference sequence). V shed 3 bases and J shed 6 bases, with 12 bases lying between them. The CDR3 loop reads CASSLRSGANEQFF. The CDR3 DNA sequence: TGTGCCAGCAGTTTGCGGTCAGGGGCCAATGAGCAGTTCTTC.

J is TRBJ2-1 and V is TRBV5-4; TRBD2 agrees at 10 bases. The CDR3 is 16 amino acids. CDR1 and CDR2 from the germline V gene are SGHNT and YYREEE (reference sequence). The ends lost 0 bases at V and 4 bases at J; junction bases unmatched: 4. The CDR3 loop is CASSLGLAGVYNEQFF. The CDR3 DNA reads TGTGCCAGCAGCTTGGGGCTAGCGGGGGTTTACAATGAGCAGTTCTTC.

The chain recombines TRBV6-5 with TRBJ1-2; 10 nucleotides agree with TRBD1. CDR3 length: 13 residues. With 8 bases clipped from V and 4 bases from J, the junction kept 4 bases outside the gene matches. Germline loops: CDR1 MNHEY, CDR2 SVGAGI. The DNA of the CDR3 is TGTGCCAGCGGGACAGGGGAGGGCTATGGCTACACCTTC. It codes for CASGTGEGYGYTF.

This chain connects TRBV5-4 to TRBJ2-1; 7 nucleotides align to TRBD1. The germline V gene has CDR1 SGHNT and CDR2 YYREEE (reference sequence). The trim removed 4 bases at V and 4 bases at J, leaving 8 bases unmatched. The CDR3 covers 15 residues. DNA of the CDR3: TGTGCCAGCAGCCTGGGACAGTCCCGGTACAATGAGCAGTTCTTC. Its translation: CASSLGQSRYNEQFF.

The chain couples TRBV3-1 (or the pseudogene TRBV3-2) to TRBJ1-5; D unresolved. V lost 0 bases to trimming and J lost 3 bases, with 9 bases between them. CDR1 and CDR2 (germline): LGHDT, YNNKEL (reference sequence). This CDR3 has 15 residues. The CDR3 DNA is TGTGCCAGCAGCCAAGATCTTTTCTCCAATCAGCCCCAGCATTTT. It is translated as CASSQDLFSNQPQHF.

The chain uses TRBV3-1 (or the pseudogene TRBV3-2) and TRBJ2-5, with 9 positions matching TRBD2. The germline V gene has CDR1 LGHDT and CDR2 YNNKEL (reference sequence). V lost 3 bases, J lost 1 base, and 9 bases stayed unmatched. The CDR3 is 17 residues long. This chain's CDR3 is CASSHFLAGPGQETQYF. The CDR3 DNA reads as TGTGCCAGCAGCCATTTCCTAGCGGGGCCGGGCCAAGAGACCCAGTACTTC.

V and J are TRBV7-9 and TRBJ1-4, with D possibly TRBD1 on 5 matching bases. CDR1 is SEHNR and CDR2 is FQNEAQ in the germline V gene (reference sequence). The CDR3 length is 15 residues. The V end was cut by 5 bases, the J end by 8 bases, with 18 bases between. DNA for the CDR3: TGTGCCAGCAGCCGCAGGGAAGATACGGCGGAAAAACTGTTTTTT. Translation: CASSRREDTAEKLFF.

The rearrangement uses TRBV29-1 and TRBJ2-3; 9 bases are shared with TRBD2. CDR1 and CDR2 (germline): SQVTM, ANQGSEA. This CDR3 has 13 amino acids. V lost 4 bases and J lost 1; bases outside the gene matches: 0. The CDR3 reads CSVGLAGTDTQYF. The DNA for the CDR3 is TGCAGCGTTGGACTAGCGGGCACAGATACGCAGTATTTT.

The V call is TRBV4-3, the J call TRBJ2-1; no firm D call. Germline lookup yields CDR1 LGHNA and CDR2 YSLEER. V dropped 1 base and J dropped 6 bases, with 13 bases sitting between them. There are 15 residues in the CDR3. DNA for the CDR3: TGCGCCAGCAGCCAAGGAGGCAGACTGATCAATGAGCAGTTCTTC. It codes for CASSQGGRLINEQFF.

This chain uses TRBV7-9 with TRBJ2-3; D gene unclear. V was clipped by 1 base and J by 6 bases, with 5 bases between them. The V gene's germline CDR1 is SEHNR and CDR2 FQNEAQ (reference sequence). The CDR3 spans 12 residues. The CDR3 DNA reads TGTGCCAGCAGCTTAGTGGCCGATACGCAGTATTTT. Translation: CASSLVADTQYF.

The chain uses TRBV3-1 (or the pseudogene TRBV3-2) and TRBJ1-1, with 10 bases lining up with TRBD1. Germline trimming cut 5 bases from V and 7 bases from J; bases unmatched to any gene: 16. This CDR3 contains 17 residues. The V gene's germline CDR1 is LGHDT and CDR2 YNNKEL (reference sequence). The CDR3 here is CASSLRERTGGDSEAFF. The CDR3, as DNA: TGTGCCAGCAGCTTGAGGGAGCGGACAGGGGGTGATAGTGAAGCTTTCTTT.

CDR3 bases: TGTGCCAGCAGCTCCGACATATCCGAGCAGTACTTC. This translates into CASSSDISEQYF. The genes are TRBV7-9 and TRBJ2-7; D uncertain. V dropped 4 bases and J dropped 6 bases, with 10 bases sitting between them. Germline V gene lookup returns CDR1 SEHNR and CDR2 FQNEAQ (reference sequence). The CDR3 has 12 amino acids. The full variable domain, its missing parts supplied by reference TRBV7-9 and TRBJ2-7, is DTGVSQNPRHKITKRGQNVTFRCDPISEHNRLYWYRQTLGQGPEFLTYFQNEAQLEKSRLLSDRFSAERPKGSFSTLEIQRTEQGDSAMYLCASSSDISEQYFGPGTRLTVT.

This chain joins TRBV28 and TRBJ2-1, with 11 bases that match TRBD2. CDR1 is MDHEN, CDR2 SYDVKM, per germline. This CDR3 has 17 amino acids. V dropped 3 bases and J dropped 6; count of bases not matched to a gene: 10. The CDR3 coding sequence is TGTGCCAGCAGTTTGCGGACTAGCGGGCTTCGCCTCAATGAGCAGTTCTTC. This sequence encodes CASSLRTSGLRLNEQFF.

The chain couples TRBV19 to TRBJ2-7; D not certain. Trimming cost V 3 bases and J 3 bases, with 12 bases left between them. The CDR3 has 14 residues. CDR1 LNHDA and CDR2 SQIVND come from the germline V gene (reference sequence). CDR3 in DNA: TGTGCCAGTAGTATCGCAAGCCGAAACTACGAGCAGTACTTC. It specifies CASSIASRNYEQYF. Supplemented by reference TRBV19 and TRBJ2-7, the full variable domain reads DGGITQSPKYLFRKEGQNVTLSCEQNLNHDAMYWYRQDPGQGLRLIYYSQIVNDFQKGDIAEGYSVSREKKESFPLTVTSAQKNPTAFYLCASSIASRNYEQYFGPGTRLTVT.

V and J are TRBV29-1 and TRBJ2-7; TRBD1 matches 8 bases. J was trimmed by 0 bases and V by 3 bases; bases with no gene match: 10. There are 16 residues in the CDR3. CDR1 is SQVTM and CDR2 is ANQGSEA in the germline V gene. In nucleotides, the CDR3 is TGCAGCGTTGAGACCTTTCGGACAGGGAGCTCCTACGAGCAGTACTTC. It specifies CSVETFRTGSSYEQYF.

V is TRBV7-9 and J is TRBJ1-2; D may be TRBD1 (5 bases). V shed 5 bases and J shed 0 bases, with 22 bases lying between them. CDR1 is SEHNR, CDR2 FQNEAQ, per germline (reference sequence). The CDR3 covers 18 residues. The CDR3 loop is CASSLGGLVGPSNYGYTF. The CDR3 region has the DNA TGTGCCAGCAGCCTCGGGGGTCTCGTGGGGCCCTCTAACTATGGCTACACCTTC. Full variable domain (rest looked up from reference TRBV7-9 and TRBJ1-2): DTGVSQNPRHKITKRGQNVTFRCDPISEHNRLYWYRQTLGQGPEFLTYFQNEAQLEKSRLLSDRFSAERPKGSFSTLEIQRTEQGDSAMYLCASSLGGLVGPSNYGYTFGSGTRLTVV.

This clone came up a few times. The chain has TRBV9 and TRBJ2-2; the D is unclear. Germline CDR1 reads SGDLS; CDR2 reads YYNGEE. Trimming pared 3 bases from V and 3 bases from J, leaving 9 bases between. This CDR3 spans 14 amino acids. For the CDR3, the DNA is TGTGCCAGCAGCGCCCTTCGAGACACCGGGGAGCTGTTTTTT. This sequence encodes CASSALRDTGELFF.

The chain joins TRBV6-5 to TRBJ1-4; D call uncertain. The CDR3 covers 13 residues. Trimming pared 6 bases from V and 7 bases from J, leaving 12 bases between. In germline, CDR1 is MNHEY, CDR2 SVGAGI. The CDR3 DNA is TGTGCCAGCAGGGACGAAGGGAGTGAAAAACTGTTTTTT. Protein product: CASRDEGSEKLFF.

This chain uses TRBV11-2 with TRBJ2-7; no clear D. The V and J ends lost 3 bases and 5 bases respectively, with 5 bases between them. The CDR3 is made up of 11 amino acids. Germline CDR1 is SGHAT and CDR2 is FQNNGV. This CDR3 reads CASSFLNEQYF. For the CDR3, the DNA is TGTGCCAGCAGCTTCCTAAACGAGCAGTACTTC.

This clone was counted a few times. The chain couples TRBV14 to TRBJ2-1, with 9 positions matching TRBD1. This CDR3 region has 17 residues. CDR1 and CDR2 from the germline V gene are SGHDN and FVKESK. V lost 4 bases and J lost 4; bases outside the gene matches: 11. CDR3 loop: CASSPTGGQGGYNEQFF. In DNA form, the CDR3 reads TGTGCCAGCAGCCCTACAGGGGGACAGGGAGGATACAATGAGCAGTTCTTC.

This clone was seen repeatedly, ten times or more. This sequence joins TRBV4-3 and TRBJ1-2; D possibly corresponds to TRBD1 (6 bases). Germline V gene sequence: CDR1 LGHNA, CDR2 YSLEER. The germline V and J ends were trimmed by 0 bases and 8 bases, with 16 bases remaining between them. The CDR3 sequence is 15 residues long. The CDR3 is CASSQDGGNTYGYTF. The CDR3 DNA reads TGCGCCAGCAGCCAAGATGGGGGCAACACCTACGGCTACACCTTC.

Only one count was recorded for this clone. The gene calls are TRBV18 and TRBJ2-7; TRBD1 agrees at 9 bases. After removal of 1 base from V and 3 bases from J, the junction contained 4 bases not matched to a gene. The CDR3 runs 15 residues. Germline V gene lookup returns CDR1 KGHSH and CDR2 LQKENI. The CDR3 DNA sequence: TGTGCCAGCTCACCACAGGGACAGGGCTTCTACGAGCAGTACTTC. Translation: CASSPQGQGFYEQYF.

This clone was found once. The CDR3 DNA follows: TGTGCCAGCAGCCCCCTCGACAGCTCCTACTATGGCTACACCTTC. Encoded protein: CASSPLDSSYYGYTF. V is TRBV11-1 and J is TRBJ1-2; D is perhaps TRBD1 (5 bases). This CDR3 has 15 amino acids. V lost 5 bases to trimming and J lost 3 bases, with 16 bases between them. CDR1 is SGHAT and CDR2 is FQDESV in the germline V gene (reference sequence).

The CDR3 sequence is CASSAQSGSQPQHF. The DNA of the CDR3 is TGTGCCAGCAGCGCCCAGTCGGGTTCTCAGCCCCAGCATTTT. This chain connects TRBV7-9 to TRBJ1-5; D is ambiguous. This CDR3 is built from 14 residues. CDR1 is SEHNR and CDR2 is FQNEAQ in the germline V gene (reference sequence). V was trimmed by 5 bases and J by 6 bases, leaving 14 bases between them.

The chain employs TRBV30 and TRBJ1-1; D might be TRBD1 (6 bases). This CDR3 has 17 amino acids. CDR1 is GTSNPN, CDR2 SVGIG, per germline (reference sequence). Trimming cost V 1 base and J 0 bases, with 18 bases left between them. For the CDR3, the DNA is TGTGCCTGGAGTGGAGTTGGGGCAGGGGCGTTGAACACTGAAGCTTTCTTT. This codes for CAWSGVGAGALNTEAFF.

The chain employs TRBV10-3 and TRBJ2-3; tentatively, D is TRBD2 (6 bases). Germline assignment: CDR1 ENHRY and CDR2 SYGVKD. Deletions cut 11 bases from V and 4 bases from J, with 13 bases between. This CDR3 is built from 12 residues. CDR3 nucleotide sequence: TGTGCCGTAACCGGGGACTCAGATACGCAGTATTTT. As protein: CAVTGDSDTQYF.